The 4 T cell receptor beta chains below were found in one sample sequenced in a study of blood T cell repertoires in COVID-19. The assay was immunoSEQ multiplex PCR, and TCRdb's table has in-frame clones only and misses some. The table includes about 49,000 clones, approximately 90% detected once. Material: peripheral blood. All receptors derive from a man older than 75 with acute or convalescent COVID-19.

The chain employs TRBV19 and TRBJ2-7; 8 bases line up with TRBD1. This CDR3 comprises 14 residues. V was pared by 1 base and J by 6 bases, with 5 bases of the junction left unmatched. Germline V gives CDR1 LNHDA, CDR2 SQIVND (reference sequence). CDR3 loop: CASSIGRGLGEQYF. The CDR3 DNA reads as TGTGCCAGTAGTATAGGCAGGGGGCTAGGCGAGCAGTACTTC.

CDR3 loop: CAWSVPPGRGEKLFF. CDR3 nucleotide sequence: TGTGCCTGGAGTGTACCGCCAGGGAGGGGTGAAAAACTGTTTTTT. This rearrangement joins TRBV30 to TRBJ1-4; D is perhaps TRBD1 (5 bases). CDR1 is GTSNPN and CDR2 is SVGIG in the germline V gene (reference sequence). V lost 0 bases and J 7 bases, leaving 15 bases between the germline ends. The CDR3 runs to 15 residues.

The rearrangement links TRBV28 to TRBJ2-5; 8 bases line up with TRBD1. The junction had 11 bases not matched to a gene; V was cut back by 6 bases and J by 2 bases. Germline V gives CDR1 MDHEN, CDR2 SYDVKM. CDR3 length: 16 amino acids. The DNA of the CDR3 is TGTGCCAGCAGATACCCCGGGACAGGACCACAAGAGACCCAGTACTTC. This encodes CASRYPGTGPQETQYF.

The CDR3 protein is CAISESRVPDIQYF. The CDR3 nucleotides are TGTGCCATCAGTGAGTCGAGGGTACCGGACATTCAGTACTTC. This chain joins TRBV10-3 and TRBJ2-4, with D possibly being TRBD2 (5 bases). Trimming took off 0 bases at V and 8 bases at J, with 11 bases between the two ends. The length of the CDR3 is 14 residues. Germline CDR1 reads ENHRY; CDR2 reads SYGVKD.